This T cell receptor beta chain derives from a study of blood T cell repertoires in COVID-19. As for the study in general: Sites across the United States, Italy and Spain contributed samples from acute and convalescent COVID-19.

In the authors' methods: By means of reference gene primer amplification, nucleated cell counts were estimated. This table comes from immunoSEQ multiplex PCR, and its TCRdb copy is limited to in-frame clones, with some not included. V, J and clone size reflect that table, while D and trimming were determined from the DNA. The data hold approximately 100,000 clones, with 65% to 75% observed a single time. This CDR3 contains 14 residues. Trimming cost V 5 bases and J 2 bases, with 11 bases left between them. CDR1 is KGHSH and CDR2 is LQKENI in the germline V gene. The source is a man older than 75 with acute or convalescent COVID-19. The genes are TRBV18 and TRBJ2-3, with a weak D call TRBD2 (5 bases). The sample taken for sequencing was peripheral blood. The DNA of the CDR3 is TGTGCCAGCTCATTTGAGGGAGTCACAGATACGCAGTATTTT. It translates to CASSFEGVTDTQYF.